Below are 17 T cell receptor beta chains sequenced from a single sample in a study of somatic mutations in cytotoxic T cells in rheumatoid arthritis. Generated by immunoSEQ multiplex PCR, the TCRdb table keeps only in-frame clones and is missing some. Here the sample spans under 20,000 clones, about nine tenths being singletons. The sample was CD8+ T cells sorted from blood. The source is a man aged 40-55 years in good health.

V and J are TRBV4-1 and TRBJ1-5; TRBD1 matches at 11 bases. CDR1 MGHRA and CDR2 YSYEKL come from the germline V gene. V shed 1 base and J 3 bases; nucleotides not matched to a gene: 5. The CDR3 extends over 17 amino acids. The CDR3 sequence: CASSQGTGGADNQPQHF. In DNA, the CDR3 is TGCGCCAGCAGCCAAGGGACAGGGGGCGCGGACAATCAGCCCCAGCATTTT.

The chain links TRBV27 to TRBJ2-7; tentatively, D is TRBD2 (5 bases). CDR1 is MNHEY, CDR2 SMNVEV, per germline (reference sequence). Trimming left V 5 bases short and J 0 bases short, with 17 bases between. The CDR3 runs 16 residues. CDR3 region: CASSLIGAVSSYEQYF. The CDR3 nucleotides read TGTGCCAGCAGTCTTATCGGAGCGGTAAGCTCCTACGAGCAGTACTTC.

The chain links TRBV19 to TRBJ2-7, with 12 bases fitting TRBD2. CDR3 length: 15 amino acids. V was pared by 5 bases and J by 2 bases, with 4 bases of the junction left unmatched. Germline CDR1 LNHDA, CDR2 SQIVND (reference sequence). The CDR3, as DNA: TGTGCCAGTAGTGCCGGACTAGCGGGGACCTACGAGCAGTACTTC. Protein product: CASSAGLAGTYEQYF.

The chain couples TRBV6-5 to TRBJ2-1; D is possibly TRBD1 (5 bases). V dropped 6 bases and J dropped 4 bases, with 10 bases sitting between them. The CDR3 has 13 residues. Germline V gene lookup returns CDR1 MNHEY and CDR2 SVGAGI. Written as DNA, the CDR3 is TGTGCCAGCAGCCAGACAGTATACAATGAGCAGTTCTTC. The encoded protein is CASSQTVYNEQFF.

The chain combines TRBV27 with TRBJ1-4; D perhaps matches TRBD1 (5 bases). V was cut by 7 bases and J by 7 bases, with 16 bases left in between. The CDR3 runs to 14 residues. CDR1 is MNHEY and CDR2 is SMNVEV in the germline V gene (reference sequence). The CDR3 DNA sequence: TGTGCCAGCAACCGGGGGGGAACAGGTGAAAAACTGTTTTTT. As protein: CASNRGGTGEKLFF.

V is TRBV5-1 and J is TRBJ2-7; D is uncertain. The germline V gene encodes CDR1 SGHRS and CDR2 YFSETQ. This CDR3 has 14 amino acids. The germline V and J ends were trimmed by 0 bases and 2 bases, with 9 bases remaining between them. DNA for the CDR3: TGCGCCAGCAGCTTGGTGGGCTCCGCCTACGAGCAGTACTTC. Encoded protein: CASSLVGSAYEQYF.

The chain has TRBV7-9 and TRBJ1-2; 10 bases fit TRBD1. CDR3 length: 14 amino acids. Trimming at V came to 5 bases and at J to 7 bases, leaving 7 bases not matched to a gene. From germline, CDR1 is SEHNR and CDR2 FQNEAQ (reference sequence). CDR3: CASSGDRGLFGYTF. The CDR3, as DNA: TGTGCCAGCAGCGGTGACAGGGGGCTCTTTGGCTACACCTTC.

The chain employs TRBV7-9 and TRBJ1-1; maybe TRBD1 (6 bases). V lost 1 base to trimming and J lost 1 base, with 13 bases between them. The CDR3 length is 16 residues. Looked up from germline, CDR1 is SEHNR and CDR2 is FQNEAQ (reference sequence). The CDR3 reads CASSLERVRGNTEAFF. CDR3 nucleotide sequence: TGTGCCAGCAGCTTAGAGAGGGTCAGGGGGAACACTGAAGCTTTCTTT.

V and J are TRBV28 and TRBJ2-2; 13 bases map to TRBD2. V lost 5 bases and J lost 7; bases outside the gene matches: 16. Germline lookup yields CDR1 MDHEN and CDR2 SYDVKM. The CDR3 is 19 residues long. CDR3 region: CASSPRRVLAGGRIGELFF. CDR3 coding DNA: TGTGCCAGCAGTCCCCGTAGGGTACTAGCGGGAGGGCGGATCGGGGAGCTGTTTTTT.

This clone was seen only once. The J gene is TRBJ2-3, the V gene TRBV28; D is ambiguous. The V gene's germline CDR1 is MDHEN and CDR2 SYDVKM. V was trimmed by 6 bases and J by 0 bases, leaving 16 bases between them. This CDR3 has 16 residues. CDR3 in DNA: TGTGCCAGCAGCCAAAGGGTCCGAGCGAGCACAGATACGCAGTATTTT. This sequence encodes CASSQRVRASTDTQYF.

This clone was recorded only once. CDR3 loop: CASSDGDRMADTQYF. The DNA of the CDR3 is TGTGCCAGCAGTGACGGGGACAGGATGGCAGATACGCAGTATTTT. The chain has TRBV6-4 and TRBJ2-3, with TRBD1 identical over 8 bases. The length of the CDR3 is 15 residues. V shed 2 bases and J 4 bases; nucleotides not matched to a gene: 5. In germline, CDR1 is MRHNA, CDR2 SNTAGT.

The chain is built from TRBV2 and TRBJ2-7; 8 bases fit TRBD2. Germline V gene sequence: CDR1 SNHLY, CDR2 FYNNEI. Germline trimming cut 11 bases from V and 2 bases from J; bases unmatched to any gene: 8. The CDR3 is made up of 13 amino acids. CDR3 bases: TGTGCCCTCAGCGGGAGAGCTACCTACGAGCAGTACTTC. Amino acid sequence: CALSGRATYEQYF.

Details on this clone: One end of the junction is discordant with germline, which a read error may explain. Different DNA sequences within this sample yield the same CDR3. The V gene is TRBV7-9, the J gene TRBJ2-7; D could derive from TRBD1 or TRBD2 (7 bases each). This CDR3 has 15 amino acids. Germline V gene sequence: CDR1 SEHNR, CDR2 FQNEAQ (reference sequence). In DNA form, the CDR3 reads TGTGCCAGCAGCCTCGCACAGGGGAGGGACTACGAGCAGTACTTT. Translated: CASSLAQGRDYEQYF.

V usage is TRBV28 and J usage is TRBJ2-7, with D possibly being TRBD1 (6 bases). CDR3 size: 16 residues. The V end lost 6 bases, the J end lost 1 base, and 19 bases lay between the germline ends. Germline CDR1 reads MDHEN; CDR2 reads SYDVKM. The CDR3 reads CASSDPGQGSSYEQYF. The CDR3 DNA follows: TGTGCCAGCAGCGACCCGGGACAAGGGTCTTCCTACGAGCAGTACTTC.

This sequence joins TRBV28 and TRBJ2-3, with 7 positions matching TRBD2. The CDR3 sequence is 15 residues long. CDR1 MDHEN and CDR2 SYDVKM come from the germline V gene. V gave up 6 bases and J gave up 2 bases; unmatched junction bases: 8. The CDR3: CASRLGGSPTDTQYF. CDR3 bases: TGTGCCAGCAGGTTGGGGGGGAGTCCCACAGATACGCAGTATTTT. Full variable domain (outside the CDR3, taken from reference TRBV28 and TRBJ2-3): DVKVTQSSRYLVKRTGEKVFLECVQDMDHENMFWYRQDPGLGLRLIYFSYDVKMKEKGDIPEGYSVSREKKERFSLILESASTNQTSMYLCASRLGGSPTDTQYFGPGTRLTVL.

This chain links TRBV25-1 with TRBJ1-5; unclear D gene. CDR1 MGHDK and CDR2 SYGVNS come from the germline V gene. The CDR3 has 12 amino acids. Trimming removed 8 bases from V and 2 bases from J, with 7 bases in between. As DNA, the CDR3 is TGTGCCAGCGCCGACGGCAATCAGCCCCAGCATTTT. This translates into CASADGNQPQHF.

The CDR3 DNA sequence: TGTGCCACCAGCAGAGATTCAACTAGCGGATACAATGAGCAGTTCTTC. Amino acid sequence: CATSRDSTSGYNEQFF. This chain links TRBV15 with TRBJ2-1; 8 positions match TRBD2. V was pared by 0 bases and J by 4 bases, with 5 bases of the junction left unmatched. Germline assignment: CDR1 LNHNV and CDR2 YYDKDF (reference sequence). The CDR3 contains 16 residues.